This T cell receptor beta chain originates from a study of T cells after yellow fever vaccination (dated by TCRdb to about 2019). The study in broad terms: The SMART-Seq v4 Ultra Low Input RNA kit was used to prepare libraries from fractions with low cell numbers. To follow T-cell clones before and after both primary and booster YFV17D yellow fever vaccination, bulk TCR alpha and beta repertoires underwent longitudinal sequencing. Two healthy male donors, one aged 18 to 30 and one aged 30 to 39 years, were included in the cohort. Blood samples were taken at several timepoints before and after primary and secondary immunization, and bulk PBMC replicates and cell subsets were isolated. Points the paper makes about the study in general: Compared with the primary T-cell response, the secondary T-cell response was weaker but faster, peaking on day 5 rather than day 15. Because only a couple of donors were included in the study, the extent to which the findings can be generalized is limited. Computational filtering was needed because FACS-sorted repertoires could contain abundant contaminating clonotypes from the bulk population. A small fraction of clonotypes showed up in both the CD4 and CD8 compartments, probably as a result of convergent recombination. Most clones expanded after primary vaccination (around 97% of CD4 and 70% to 90% of CD8) were re-detected after the booster, suggesting that broad memory maintenance occurred.

Synthesis of TCR cDNA relied on 5'RACE template switching, a step that introduced a universal primer site along with unique molecular identifiers. Priming of cDNA synthesis was performed from both the TCR alpha and TCR beta constant segments. Library amplification involved two PCR steps, and the second step added sample barcodes and sequencing adapters. Sequencing of the libraries was done on either Illumina HiSeq 2500 (2x100 bp) or NovaSeq (2x150 bp). On the authors' methods: MIGEC handled demultiplexing of reads and collapsing into UMI consensus sequences, while MiXCR performed V(D)J alignment. Clonotypes responding to the vaccine were identified with edgeR on replicate PBMC samples, with the criteria of FDR below 0.01 and a log2 fold change above 5 up to day 15. Each bulk clonotype was labeled CD4 or CD8 based on which sequenced repertoire, CD4 or CD8, contained the clonotype at higher abundance. The raw public data were reprocessed by TCRdb itself: fastp quality trimming at Q25, MiXCR clonotype calling, in-frame beta chains only. CDR3 protein duplicates are merged, each entry listing the most common genes and DNA. The V and J calls reflect TCRdb's pipeline rather than the authors' work. The sample table records 500,000 to 550,000 distinct CDR3 sequences; 20% to 25% of these occur just once. The top ten clones comprise roughly a sixth of the sample.

Reading from cysteine to phenylalanine, the CDR3 counts 14 amino acids. The kept DNA is CDR3 alone, 42 bases in frame from the first base. Cut back by 7 bases and 3 bases, the V and J ends lie 16 bases apart. Per the germline V gene, MNHNS is the CDR1 and SASEGT is the CDR2. Regarding this clonotype: Its antigen is unknown. Per-base qualities were not stored, and no clone one base away is much larger.

The intended sense of this specimen's treatment or condition label: live attenuated yellow fever vaccine strain. Two biological replicates of bulk PBMCs were collected at each blood-draw timepoint. PBMCs were isolated from peripheral blood using a standard Ficoll-Paque protocol. TriZol was used to extract RNA from bulk PBMCs, CD4 and CD8 fractions, and dextramer-positive and dextramer-negative fractions. Material: PBMCs, obtained about 21 days after the first yellow fever vaccination. The receptor was derived from a man younger than 30 who received the YFV17D yellow fever vaccine. The chain uses TRBV6-1 and TRBJ2-7, with a tentative D gene TRBD1 over 5 matching bases. The CDR3 reads as follows: CASTLEDTFYEQYF. The DNA reads as follows: TGTGCCAGCACCCTAGAGGACACTTTCTACGAGCAGTACTTC.